The T cell receptor beta chain under discussion was sequenced for a study of T cell changes during pregnancy in multiple sclerosis. The assay was immunoSEQ multiplex PCR, and TCRdb's table has in-frame clones only and misses some. The sample contains tens of thousands of clones, approximately 92% of which appear only once. The trim removed 5 bases at V and 4 bases at J, leaving 5 bases unmatched. Germline-derived CDR1 and CDR2 are ENHRY and SYGVKD. This CDR3 has 14 amino acids. This clone was counted once. The chain recombines TRBV10-3 with TRBJ2-7; TRBD1 aligns across 10 bases. The TCR sequence derives from a female donor in good health, enrolled as a control in a pregnancy study. The sequenced sample was peripheral blood, obtained in the second trimester of pregnancy. For the CDR3, the DNA is TGTGCCATCAGTCCCCGGGACAGGGGATACGAGCAGTACTTC. Translated: CAISPRDRGYEQYF.